This T cell receptor (beta chain) was documented in a study of blood T cells in healthy people across ages. This clonotype was observed a few times. Alongside a J-beta primer mix, a sample-barcoded 5' primer served in a second PCR lasting roughly 6 to 11 cycles. TCRdb re-called the 5' RACE reads with MiXCR, one entry per CDR3 protein. The sample has 700,000 to 800,000 distinct CDR3 sequences, approximately 39% seen once. The CDR3 is made up of 15 amino acids. Trimming shortened V by 6 bases and J by 1 base, and 15 bases separated the two germline ends. The chain links TRBV12-3 or TRBV12-4 to TRBJ1-1; a possible D gene is TRBD1 (6 bases). The source of this sequence is a woman aged 55-69 years in good health. Sequences were obtained from blood. CDR3 DNA sequence: TGTGCCAGCAGAGGCCGGGACACTGGGAACACTGAAGCTTTCTTT. Protein sequence: CASRGRDTGNTEAFF.